Listed below are T cell receptor beta chains from one sample, sequenced in a study of T cells in Graves' hyperthyroidism and ophthalmopathy. MiXCR, run by TCRdb on the multiplex PCR reads, gives a single entry per CDR3 protein. The sample shows 550,000 to 850,000 distinct CDR3 sequences, under 20% of them seen only once. Sequencing was done on a sample of blood. The receptor set was obtained from a woman between 50 and 59 years old with Graves' hyperthyroidism that later progressed to Graves' ophthalmopathy. Each CDR3 is given without its conserved first and last residue. The D gene is left open where the match is weak.

d_call,v_call,cdr3_aa
-,TRBV7-9,ASSFPVGESNEKLF
TRBD1,TRBV15,ATSRSGQGDDYGYT
-,TRBV5-6,ASDSRERNTDTQY
TRBD1,TRBV13,ASSQAGTGRAYGYT
TRBD2,TRBV5-1,ASSPQGGGSTDTQY
TRBD1,TRBV27,ASSFSQTGYEQY
-,TRBV11-1,ASSLSLRLTGELF
TRBD2,TRBV3-1,ASSPHSGGALNNEQF
-,TRBV20-1,SAPRPGYGYT
-,TRBV7-6,ASSLAVSGWDTQY
-,TRBV30,AWSSAPFDEQY
-,TRBV11-2,ASSQTDLETQY
-,TRBV12-3/TRBV12-4,ASRGSGQSSYEQY
-,TRBV18,ASSPLAGRGTEAF
-,TRBV14,ASSQEGGLEETQY
-,TRBV11-2,ASSLSAPAQPQH
-,TRBV7-9,ASSLATEAF
TRBD2,TRBV6-5,ASGIAGVYEQY
-,TRBV10-3,AISESWGDNLPLH
-,TRBV7-2,ASSLVVGNNYGYT
TRBD2,TRBV12-3/TRBV12-4,ASRPSSGGALVQF
TRBD1,TRBV19,ASSIYRDRGLPTNEKLF
-,TRBV11-2,ASSQAPGGAFNEQF
-,TRBV3-1,ASSQEVGVEQY
-,TRBV7-9,ASSFSARTGELF
TRBD2,TRBV6-2/TRBV6-3,ASSYRTSGGASEQF
-,TRBV6-5,ASSYDRRNTEAF
-,TRBV12-3/TRBV12-4,ASSYPHGQLDSGNTIY